This TCR beta chain emerged from a study of T cell responses to AZD1222 COVID-19 vaccine (dated by TCRdb to the early 2020s). Background for the entire study: A total of 233 trial participants underwent TCR sequencing, of whom around 210 had received two doses of AZD1222 and around 25 had received two doses of the MenACWY control vaccine. Trial participants were enrolled by age into subgroups of 18-55, 56-69 and 70-plus years, and about 150, 27 and 61 TCR-sequenced participants, respectively, were included in these subgroups.

The CDR3 regions of human TCRbeta chains were subjected to immunosequencing. The authors' pipeline ran thus. TCRs in the repertoires were matched against a reference library of SARS-CoV-2-specific TCRs that had been generated with the MIRA antigen-specificity platform. Breadth was defined as the fraction of unique TCRs that were SARS-CoV-2-associated, and depth was defined as the fraction of total T cells that were SARS-CoV-2-associated. Each spike-specific TCR was assigned to its reactive spike region and to a CD4 or CD8 class using the MIRA data. Log10-transformed breadth and depth values were compared by one-way ANOVA with Sidak's multiple comparisons tests. What TCRdb holds here is the immuneACCESS table cut down to in-frame rearrangements. Part of the clones is not present; checked against another copy, under half of the missing clones reflect an unresolved V gene, and the others are unexplained. V and J calls and clone size come straight from that table; D and trimming were deduced from the DNA. The sample profile shows roughly 200,000 clones; about 89% of them were found once. The leading ten clones occupy over 1.5% of the sample.

The CDR3 goes from the cysteine to the phenylalanine over 16 residues. Just the 48-base CDR3 DNA is kept, in frame starting at base 1. CDR1 and CDR2 (MNHEY, SMNVEV) derive from the germline V gene (reference sequence). From V the trimming removes 0 bases and from J it removes 7 bases, while the gene matches leave 6 bases of the junction unaccounted for. General findings and caveats noted by the study authors: Conclusions about previously exposed vaccinees are limited, since just five to seven AZD1222 recipients were seropositive for SARS-CoV-2 at baseline. CD4 TCRs associated with the vaccine covered the entire spike protein, and the dominant responses were in regions 160-218 and 743-854. A significant rise in spike-specific TCR breadth and depth was observed after two AZD1222 doses relative to day 0 and relative to MenACWY recipients. Because no samples from the day 14 peak response were available, repertoires could be characterized only after the peak T cell response. Participants were mostly white British, with more females than males. The authors suggested clonal diversity may have been underestimated. Epitopes outside the regions mutated in the B.1.351 and B.1.1.7 variants were reportedly recognized by nearly half of the unique spike-specific TCRs. The 56-69-year group was small, and its depth increase did not reach significance, likely because of low power.

Remarks on this clone: Which antigen it targets is not known. Base qualities are not recorded, but no much larger clone differs from it by a single base.

The time point label of this sample denotes: about 28 days (+/-7) after the second vaccine dose. Because spike-specific TCR depth and breadth did not differ between the two schedules, AZD1222 recipients who got a second dose at roughly 4 weeks were pooled with those who got a second dose at roughly 12 weeks. Vaccinee samples came from UK trials COV001 and COV002, including a single-blind randomized controlled phase 2/3 trial of AZD1222 (ChAdOx1 nCoV-19) in healthy adults. For TCRbeta chain sequencing, PBMC samples from trial participants were taken at day 0 and at day 28 after the second dose. This TCR was recovered from an adult who received the AZD1222 COVID-19 vaccine. Here the sequenced sample was peripheral blood, taken 28 days after the second AZD1222 dose. The V and J genes are TRBV27 and TRBJ2-1; TRBD2 lines up with 10 middle nucleotides. The CDR3 protein sequence reads: CASSLSPSGGVNEQFF. The nucleotide sequence reads TGTGCCAGCAGTTTATCGCCGAGCGGGGGGGTTAATGAGCAGTTCTTC.